The 17 T cell receptor beta chains below come from one sample, sequenced in a study of cytomegalovirus exposure and HLA in healthy donors. The PCR contained 60 Vbeta and 13 Jbeta primers. The repertoire was sequenced with immunoSEQ multiplex PCR; TCRdb's copy has only in-frame clones and lacks some. The sample holds under 150,000 clones, over 60% seen once. What was sequenced was PBMCs. Receptors originate from a woman in her twenties or thirties in good health and CMV-seropositive.

This sequence joins TRBV6-1 and TRBJ1-3; D not resolved. The ends were cut back, 8 bases at V and 4 bases at J, with 18 bases in the middle. From germline, CDR1 is MNHNS and CDR2 SASEGT. The CDR3 spans 15 residues. For the CDR3, the DNA is TGTGCCAGCCAGCGGGATTGGCAAAGAGGAAACACCATATATTTT. Its translation: CASQRDWQRGNTIYF.

The chain couples TRBV19 to TRBJ2-7; D is possibly TRBD2 (7 bases). V gave up 4 bases and J gave up 3 bases, with 16 bases separating them. Germline CDR1 LNHDA, CDR2 SQIVND (reference sequence). This CDR3 is built from 15 residues. The CDR3 bases are TGTGCCAGTAGTAGAGGGGGGGTTGTTGGCTACGAGCAGTACTTC. Translating it yields CASSRGGVVGYEQYF.

The rearrangement links TRBV10-3 to TRBJ2-3; the D gene is possibly TRBD2 (5 bases). Trimming removed 0 bases at V and 4 bases at J, with 11 bases between. Germline CDR1 and CDR2: ENHRY and SYGVKD. The CDR3 extends over 15 amino acids. The CDR3, as DNA: TGTGCCATCAGTGAGTCGCGGGTACTTTCAGATACGCAGTATTTT. Translation: CAISESRVLSDTQYF.

This clone showed up just a few times. The rearrangement links TRBV5-1 to TRBJ2-7; D is unclear. The CDR3 totals 15 residues. V lost 2 bases to trimming and J lost 7 bases, with 19 bases between them. Germline V gives CDR1 SGHRS, CDR2 YFSETQ. This CDR3 is CASSLDFSSFLEQYF. The CDR3 DNA sequence: TGCGCCAGCAGCTTAGACTTTTCATCCTTCTTGGAGCAGTACTTC. Looking up the rest from reference TRBV5-1 and TRBJ2-7 gives the full variable domain: KAGVTQTPRYLIKTRGQQVTLSCSPISGHRSVSWYQQTPGQGLQFLFEYFSETQRNKGNFPGRFSGRQFSNSRSEMNVSTLELGDSALYLCASSLDFSSFLEQYFGPGTRLTVT.

The chain recombines TRBV30 with TRBJ1-4, with D perhaps TRBD1 (6 bases). The CDR3 totals 14 residues. V was cut by 0 bases and J by 5 bases, with 10 bases left in between. Germline assignment: CDR1 GTSNPN and CDR2 SVGIG (reference sequence). The CDR3 sequence: CAWSVPGVNEKLFF. DNA of the CDR3: TGTGCCTGGAGTGTACCAGGGGTGAATGAAAAACTGTTTTTT.

The V gene is TRBV6-5, the J gene TRBJ2-6; D unresolved. The germline V and J ends were trimmed by 5 bases and 0 bases, with 5 bases remaining between them. The length of the CDR3 is 14 residues. CDR1 MNHEY and CDR2 SVGAGI come from the germline V gene. Here the CDR3 DNA reads TGTGCCAGCAGTGTCCGCTCTGGGGCCAACGTCCTGACTTTC. It yields the protein CASSVRSGANVLTF.

In its sample, this clone was seen a few times. The chain joins TRBV6-5 to TRBJ2-3; D might be TRBD2 (5 bases). V was clipped by 0 bases and J by 4 bases, with 8 bases between them. The CDR3 contains 14 residues. Germline values: CDR1 MNHEY, CDR2 SVGAGI. The CDR3 reads CASSYSRRPDTQYF. Here the CDR3 DNA reads TGTGCCAGCAGTTACTCAAGGAGGCCAGATACGCAGTATTTT.

V and J are TRBV7-3 and TRBJ1-1, with D tentatively TRBD1 (5 bases). Germline V lookup: CDR1 SGHTA, CDR2 FQGTGA. This CDR3 comprises 16 residues. Trimming cost V 2 bases and J 4 bases, with 17 bases left between them. The DNA for the CDR3 is TGTGCCAGCAGCTTAGCCGGCGGGGGTCGGGGCACTGAAGCTTTCTTT. This sequence encodes CASSLAGGGRGTEAFF.

The chain couples TRBV6-1 to TRBJ1-2; TRBD1 is a possible D gene (5 bases). This CDR3 contains 13 residues. The germline gives CDR1 MNHNS, CDR2 SASEGT. Deletions cut 4 bases from V and 2 bases from J, with 8 bases between. In DNA form, the CDR3 reads TGTGCCAGCAGTGTGGACATCAACTATGGCTACACCTTC. As protein: CASSVDINYGYTF.

The rearrangement uses TRBV7-3 and TRBJ2-1; 13 nucleotides agree with TRBD2. The V segment lost 4 bases and the J segment 8 bases; nucleotides outside the gene matches: 5. Germline V CDR1 and CDR2: SGHTA, FQGTGA. CDR3 length: 15 residues. The CDR3 spells CASSSTSGGYDEQFF. The CDR3 DNA reads as TGTGCCAGCAGCTCGACTAGCGGGGGGTACGATGAGCAGTTCTTC.

This chain links TRBV7-8 with TRBJ1-2, with a weak D call TRBD1 (5 bases). Germline V gene data show CDR1 as SGHVS and CDR2 as FQNEAQ. The CDR3 consists of 15 residues. The ends were cut back, 1 base at V and 8 bases at J, with 17 bases in the middle. The CDR3 sequence is CASSLVGVGARGYTF. The CDR3 DNA sequence: TGTGCCAGCAGCTTAGTTGGTGTAGGGGCGAGGGGCTACACCTTC.

The V and J genes are TRBV18 and TRBJ1-4; D is possibly TRBD1 (5 bases). The germline V gene has CDR1 KGHSH and CDR2 LQKENI. The ends were cut back, 6 bases at V and 7 bases at J, with 18 bases in the middle. The CDR3 contains 15 residues. This CDR3 reads CASSRGGERGEKLFF. DNA of the CDR3: TGTGCCAGCTCGCGGGGGGGAGAGAGAGGTGAAAAACTGTTTTTT.

This sequence joins TRBV10-1 and TRBJ2-1; 12 bases agree with TRBD2. With 7 bases clipped from V and 9 bases from J, the junction kept 7 bases outside the gene matches. CDR1 WNHNN and CDR2 SYGVQD come from the germline V gene (reference sequence). The CDR3 runs 14 residues. CDR3 sequence reads: CASTLAGGRGEQFF. The CDR3 DNA is TGCGCCAGCACCCTAGCGGGGGGGCGAGGTGAGCAGTTCTTC.

This clone was seen a handful of times. The CDR3 loop reads CASSGTGVYEQYF. As DNA, the CDR3 is TGCGCCAGCAGCGGGACAGGGGTCTACGAGCAGTACTTC. This chain connects TRBV5-1 to TRBJ2-7, with TRBD1 matching over 10 bases. CDR1 and CDR2 from the germline V gene are SGHRS and YFSETQ. With 4 bases clipped from V and 3 bases from J, the junction kept 1 base outside the gene matches. The CDR3 totals 13 residues.

The rearrangement links TRBV7-8 to TRBJ2-1; 8 nucleotides agree with TRBD1. The CDR3 extends over 15 amino acids. Germline V CDR1 and CDR2: SGHVS, FQNEAQ. V trimming: 1 base; J trimming: 8 bases; junction bases outside the gene matches: 7. The CDR3: CASSLVRDRLDEQFF. The CDR3 nucleotides are TGTGCCAGCAGCTTAGTCCGGGACAGGTTGGATGAGCAGTTCTTC.

The genes are TRBV6-5 and TRBJ2-3; D ambiguous. V lost 6 bases to trimming and J lost 2 bases, with 12 bases between them. The CDR3 contains 14 residues. From germline, CDR1 is MNHEY and CDR2 SVGAGI. As DNA, the CDR3 is TGTGCCAGCAGACCCCCAGGCCTCACAGATACGCAGTATTTT. Its translation is CASRPPGLTDTQYF.

The V call is TRBV5-5, the J call TRBJ1-1; no firm D call. Trimming stripped 0 bases from V and 3 bases from J, with 18 bases between. CDR1 and CDR2 (germline): SGHKS, YYEKEE (reference sequence). CDR3 length: 17 residues. The CDR3 nucleotides read TGTGCCAGCAGCTTGGCCACGGGTTTTGCCCGGGACACTGAAGCTTTCTTT. Protein: CASSLATGFARDTEAFF.